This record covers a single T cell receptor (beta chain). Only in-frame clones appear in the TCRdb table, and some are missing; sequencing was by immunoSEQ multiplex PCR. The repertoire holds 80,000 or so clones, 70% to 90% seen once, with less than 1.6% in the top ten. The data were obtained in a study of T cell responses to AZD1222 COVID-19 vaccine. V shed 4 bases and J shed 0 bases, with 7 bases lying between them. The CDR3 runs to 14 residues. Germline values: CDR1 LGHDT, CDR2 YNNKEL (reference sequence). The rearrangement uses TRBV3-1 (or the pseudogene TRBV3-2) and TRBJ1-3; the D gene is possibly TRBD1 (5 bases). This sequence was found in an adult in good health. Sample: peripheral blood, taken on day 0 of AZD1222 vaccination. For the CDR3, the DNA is TGTGCCAGCAGCCGACAGAGCTCTGGAAACACCATATATTTT. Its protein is CASSRQSSGNTIYF.